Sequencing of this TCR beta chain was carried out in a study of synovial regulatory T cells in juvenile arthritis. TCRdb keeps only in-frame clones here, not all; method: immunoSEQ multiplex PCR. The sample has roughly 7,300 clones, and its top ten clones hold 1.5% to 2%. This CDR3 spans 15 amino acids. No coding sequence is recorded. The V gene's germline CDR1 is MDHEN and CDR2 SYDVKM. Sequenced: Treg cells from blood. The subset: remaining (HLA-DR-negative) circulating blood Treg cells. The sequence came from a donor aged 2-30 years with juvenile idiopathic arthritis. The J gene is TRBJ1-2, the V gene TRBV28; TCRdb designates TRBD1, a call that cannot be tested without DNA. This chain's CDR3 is CASSWPAGTGDGYTF.